The 20 T cell receptor beta chains in this list originate from one sample, sequenced in a study of control samples from healthy donors and cancer patients (dated by TCRdb to 2018 to 2020). The library was generated by the immunoSEQ multiplex PCR assay. TCRdb provides this immuneACCESS table in a form limited to in-frame rearrangements. Some clones are lacking; in checked studies, under half of them reflect an unresolved V gene, and why the rest are absent is not known. Counted in this sample were about 130,000 clones; about 93% of them appeared once. 2% to 3% of the sample lies in the top ten. The specimen was blood. These receptors were taken from a man aged 40-49 years in good health.

This chain joins TRBV30 and TRBJ2-3, with a tentative D call TRBD2 (5 bases). This CDR3 region has 15 residues. Germline V lookup: CDR1 GTSNPN, CDR2 SVGIG (reference sequence). The V and J ends lost 0 bases and 3 bases respectively, with 13 bases between them. The CDR3 loop reads CAWSVPGMVTDTQYF. For the CDR3, the DNA is TGTGCCTGGAGTGTACCCGGGATGGTGACAGATACGCAGTATTTT.

The V gene is TRBV9, the J gene TRBJ2-7; 7 bases are shared with TRBD1. This CDR3 has 14 residues. J gave up 4 bases and V 4 bases, and 8 bases lay outside the gene matches. From germline, CDR1 is SGDLS and CDR2 YYNGEE. The CDR3 loop reads CASSTGDTEYEQYF. The CDR3 DNA reads TGTGCCAGCAGCACAGGGGACACAGAATACGAGCAGTACTTC. Together with reference TRBV9 and TRBJ2-7, the CDR3 gives the full variable domain: DSGVTQTPKHLITATGQRVTLRCSPRSGDLSVYWYQQSLDQGLQFLIQYYNGEERAKGNILERFSAQQFPDLHSELNLSSLELGDSALYFCASSTGDTEYEQYFGPGTRLTVT.

The chain couples TRBV28 to TRBJ2-7, with D maybe TRBD2 (6 bases). Trimming removed 4 bases at V and 1 base at J, with 20 bases between. The CDR3 extends over 17 amino acids. CDR1 and CDR2 from the germline V gene are MDHEN and SYDVKM. CDR3 sequence: CASSYRGSGDLSYEQYF. The CDR3 DNA is TGTGCCAGCAGTTATAGAGGGTCGGGGGACTTATCCTACGAGCAGTACTTC.

The chain joins TRBV29-1 to TRBJ2-1; D call uncertain. This CDR3 has 10 amino acids. Germline V CDR1 and CDR2: SQVTM, ANQGSEA. Between the trimmed V and J ends, which lost 6 bases and 12 bases, there was a span of 12 bases. The CDR3 here is CSVSTRGQFF. CDR3 in DNA: TGCAGCGTGTCGACGCGAGGGCAGTTCTTC.

V gene TRBV4-1 combines with J gene TRBJ1-6; 7 bases agree with TRBD1. The V segment lost 0 bases and the J segment 9 bases; nucleotides outside the gene matches: 5. Germline values: CDR1 MGHRA, CDR2 YSYEKL. The CDR3 totals 15 residues. DNA for the CDR3: TGCGCCAGCAGCCAAGAAGGGGCAGGGGGTTCACCCCTCCACTTT. Translating it yields CASSQEGAGGSPLHF.

This clone was found once. J is TRBJ2-2 and V is TRBV5-8; the match to TRBD2 covers 8 bases. This CDR3 has 15 amino acids. V lost 7 bases to trimming and J lost 4 bases; unmatched junction nucleotides: 9. The germline gives CDR1 SGHTS, CDR2 YDEGEE. Here the CDR3 DNA reads TGTGCCAGCCCTATTAGAGCGGGGGCCACCGGGGAGCTGTTTTTT. It specifies CASPIRAGATGELFF. Full variable domain (outside the CDR3, taken from reference TRBV5-8 and TRBJ2-2): EAGVTQSPTHLIKTRGQQATLRCSPISGHTSVYWYQQALGLGLQFLLWYDEGEERNRGNFPPRFSGRQFPNYSSELNVNALELEDSALYLCASPIRAGATGELFFGEGSRLTVL.

CDR3 DNA sequence: TGCAGCGTTGTTCGGGGTCCAGATACGCAGTATTTT. As protein: CSVVRGPDTQYF. The rearrangement uses TRBV29-1 and TRBJ2-3, with D possibly TRBD2 on 5 matching bases. The germline V gene has CDR1 SQVTM and CDR2 ANQGSEA. This CDR3 contains 12 residues. V was clipped by 4 bases and J by 4 bases, with 9 bases between them.

This chain connects TRBV5-5 to TRBJ1-3; possible D gene TRBD1, 5 bases. The V and J ends lost 4 bases and 0 bases respectively, with 14 bases between them. Germline V gives CDR1 SGHKS, CDR2 YYEKEE (reference sequence). The CDR3 is made up of 16 amino acids. The CDR3: CASSADSLISGNTIYF. The CDR3 DNA reads as TGTGCCAGCAGCGCAGACAGTCTTATCTCTGGAAACACCATATATTTT.

The V and J genes are TRBV29-1 and TRBJ1-1, with D maybe TRBD1 (5 bases). The CDR3 has 14 residues. From germline, CDR1 is SQVTM and CDR2 ANQGSEA. Trimming shortened V by 3 bases and J by 1 base, and 12 bases separated the two germline ends. The CDR3 coding sequence is TGCAGCGTTGACACCGGGACGGGGAACACTGAAGCTTTCTTT. Its translation: CSVDTGTGNTEAFF. The variable domain in full, with the rest retrieved from reference TRBV29-1 and TRBJ1-1, is SAVISQKPSRDICQRGTSLTIQCQVDSQVTMMFWYRQQPGQSLTLIATANQGSEATYESGFVIDKFPISRPNLTFSTLTVSNMSPEDSSIYLCSVDTGTGNTEAFFGQGTRLTVV.

This chain links TRBV7-9 with TRBJ1-4, with unresolved D. The CDR3 runs to 16 residues. CDR1 is SEHNR, CDR2 FQNEAQ, per germline (reference sequence). The V and J ends lost 6 bases and 3 bases respectively, with 17 bases between them. The chain's CDR3 is CASRFAVTGANEKLFF. The CDR3 nucleotides are TGTGCCAGCAGGTTTGCGGTTACGGGCGCTAATGAAAAACTGTTTTTT.

This chain joins TRBV7-9 and TRBJ2-1, with 10 bases identical to TRBD2. This CDR3 contains 12 residues. Per the germline V gene, CDR1 is SEHNR and CDR2 is FQNEAQ (reference sequence). Losses at the gene ends were 6 bases for V and 7 bases for J; bases not matched to a gene: 0. The CDR3 DNA is TGTGCCAGCAGACTAGCGGGGAATGAGCAGTTCTTC. Translation: CASRLAGNEQFF. The variable domain in full, with the rest retrieved from reference TRBV7-9 and TRBJ2-1, is DTGVSQNPRHKITKRGQNVTFRCDPISEHNRLYWYRQTLGQGPEFLTYFQNEAQLEKSRLLSDRFSAERPKGSFSTLEIQRTEQGDSAMYLCASRLAGNEQFFGPGTRLTVL.

The J gene is TRBJ2-5, the V gene TRBV19; D gene uncertain. The V gene's germline CDR1 is LNHDA and CDR2 SQIVND (reference sequence). This CDR3 has 13 residues. Between the trimmed V and J ends, which lost 1 base and 5 bases, there was a span of 8 bases. In DNA form, the CDR3 reads TGTGCCAGTAGTATAGGCTCGTGGGAGACCCAGTACTTC. This sequence encodes CASSIGSWETQYF.

V gene TRBV27 combines with J gene TRBJ1-2; D is possibly TRBD1 (5 bases). From germline, CDR1 is MNHEY and CDR2 SMNVEV (reference sequence). The V end lost 0 bases, the J end lost 7 bases, and 15 bases lay between the germline ends. CDR3 size: 15 residues. The CDR3 nucleotides read TGTGCCAGCAGTTTATCTCCGGGGCTCGGCGGTGGCTACACCTTC. Its protein is CASSLSPGLGGGYTF.

The rearrangement uses TRBV27 and TRBJ1-6, with TRBD1 as a possible D gene (5 bases). Looked up from germline, CDR1 is MNHEY and CDR2 is SMNVEV (reference sequence). V gave up 5 bases and J gave up 3 bases, with 14 bases separating them. CDR3 size: 16 residues. The CDR3 reads CASSAQVLDYNSPLHF. Here the CDR3 DNA reads TGTGCCAGCAGTGCACAGGTTCTGGACTATAATTCACCCCTCCACTTT.

The chain uses TRBV5-6 and TRBJ2-1; the D is unclear. Trimming cost V 3 bases and J 5 bases, with 9 bases left between them. The CDR3 has 13 residues. The V gene's germline CDR1 is SGHDT and CDR2 YYEEEE. CDR3: CASSSLTDNEQFF. Here the CDR3 DNA reads TGTGCCAGCAGCTCCCTGACGGACAATGAGCAGTTCTTC.

This chain joins TRBV5-1 and TRBJ2-5; 7 bases are a match to TRBD1. The CDR3 runs 13 residues. After removal of 5 bases from V and 1 base from J, the junction contained 2 bases not matched to a gene. CDR1 is SGHRS, CDR2 YFSETQ, per germline. Here the CDR3 reads CASSPGGQETQYF. The DNA of the CDR3 is TGCGCCAGCAGTCCAGGGGGCCAAGAGACCCAGTACTTC.

This sequence joins TRBV27 and TRBJ1-4, with D uncertain. V was pared by 1 base and J by 5 bases, with 11 bases between. Germline V gene sequence: CDR1 MNHEY, CDR2 SMNVEV (reference sequence). This CDR3 comprises 15 residues. CDR3 in DNA: TGTGCCAGCAGTTTATTCGGGCAGCAAAATGAAAAACTGTTTTTT. Encoded protein: CASSLFGQQNEKLFF.

V gene TRBV30 combines with J gene TRBJ1-2; D is unclear. Germline V gene data show CDR1 as GTSNPN and CDR2 as SVGIG (reference sequence). V was cut by 5 bases and J by 1 base, with 8 bases left in between. This CDR3 has 12 amino acids. CDR3 loop: CAWASHNYGYTF. The CDR3 bases are TGTGCCTGGGCCAGTCATAACTATGGCTACACCTTC.

The chain couples TRBV11-2 to TRBJ1-4; 8 bases are a match to TRBD1. Trimming took 3 bases from V and 5 from J; bases not matched to a gene: 5. Looked up from germline, CDR1 is SGHAT and CDR2 is FQNNGV. The CDR3 is made up of 15 amino acids. The CDR3 DNA is TGTGCCAGCAGCTTCAGGACAGGGCTAAATGAAAAACTGTTTTTT. Residues: CASSFRTGLNEKLFF.

The chain carries TRBV2 and TRBJ2-5, with 8 bases matching TRBD1. The junction had 5 bases not matched to a gene; V was cut back by 4 bases and J by 7 bases. The CDR3 has 13 residues. The germline gives CDR1 SNHLY, CDR2 FYNNEI. The CDR3 region is CASSVETGGTQYF. CDR3 bases: TGTGCCAGCAGTGTTGAAACAGGGGGGACCCAGTACTTC.